One sample yielded the 9 T cell receptor beta chains listed below, sequenced in a study of blood T cell repertoires in COVID-19. Clones were sequenced by immunoSEQ multiplex PCR, and TCRdb holds only the in-frame ones, with some missing. The repertoire consists of 70,000 or so clones, with more than 90% occurring once and the leading ten covering over 1.2%. The sequenced sample was peripheral blood. Every receptor here comes from a man aged 50 or older with acute or convalescent COVID-19.

The CDR3 spells CASSEAGRDYGYTF. The CDR3, as DNA: TGCGCCAGCAGTGAGGCAGGGAGGGACTATGGCTACACCTTC. The V and J genes are TRBV10-2 and TRBJ1-2, with a tentative D call TRBD1 (5 bases). The germline V gene has CDR1 WSHSY and CDR2 SAAADI. The V end lost 2 bases, the J end lost 3 bases, and 10 bases lay between the germline ends. The CDR3 length is 14 residues.

The gene calls are TRBV10-3 and TRBJ1-2; TRBD1 is a possible D gene (6 bases). This CDR3 has 13 amino acids. With 11 bases removed from V and 2 bases from J, the gap between germline ends came to 15 bases. Germline-derived CDR1 and CDR2 are ENHRY and SYGVKD. The CDR3 sequence: CAVGTPENYGYTF. The DNA of the CDR3 is TGTGCCGTCGGGACACCTGAAAACTATGGCTACACCTTC.

V and J are TRBV4-1 and TRBJ1-1; no clear D. Trimming pared 4 bases from V and 5 bases from J, leaving 17 bases between. Germline V CDR1 and CDR2: MGHRA, YSYEKL. The CDR3 is made up of 15 amino acids. This CDR3 reads CASSRPTAQVTEAFF. The CDR3 coding sequence is TGCGCCAGCAGCCGCCCGACTGCTCAAGTGACTGAAGCTTTCTTT.

This chain connects TRBV30 to TRBJ2-1, with 10 nucleotides matching TRBD2. The germline gives CDR1 GTSNPN, CDR2 SVGIG (reference sequence). V lost 0 bases, J lost 6 bases, and 5 bases stayed unmatched. The CDR3 totals 15 residues. The CDR3 spells CAWSVGSGGSNEQFF. The DNA of the CDR3 is TGTGCCTGGAGTGTAGGTAGCGGGGGGTCCAATGAGCAGTTCTTC.

This sequence joins TRBV9 and TRBJ2-1, with 7 bases matching TRBD1. Germline V gene sequence: CDR1 SGDLS, CDR2 YYNGEE. V was clipped by 0 bases and J by 2 bases; unmatched bases: 2. The CDR3 runs to 15 residues. CDR3 DNA: TGTGCCAGCAGCGTAGGGGACAGTCCCTACAATGAGCAGTTCTTC. Protein: CASSVGDSPYNEQFF.

This chain links TRBV4-1 with TRBJ2-2; 10 nucleotides line up with TRBD2. Germline V gene sequence: CDR1 MGHRA, CDR2 YSYEKL. J gave up 3 bases and V 2 bases, and 3 bases lay outside the gene matches. The CDR3 spans 16 residues. Here the CDR3 DNA reads TGCGCCAGCAGCCAATACGGGACTAGCGACACCGGGGAGCTGTTTTTT. It yields the protein CASSQYGTSDTGELFF.

V and J are TRBV6-1 and TRBJ2-4; D remains unclear. There are 17 residues in the CDR3. CDR1 is MNHNS and CDR2 is SASEGT in the germline V gene. Trimming stripped 0 bases from V and 1 base from J, with 13 bases between. CDR3 sequence: CASSEAQRLRAKNIQYF. CDR3 nucleotides: TGTGCCAGCAGTGAAGCGCAAAGGTTGAGGGCCAAAAACATTCAGTACTTC.

This rearrangement joins TRBV15 to TRBJ1-4, with 8 bases aligning to TRBD1. V trimming: 1 base; J trimming: 7 bases; junction bases outside the gene matches: 8. Germline CDR1 and CDR2: LNHNV and YYDKDF (reference sequence). The length of the CDR3 is 16 residues. CDR3 protein: CATSRGQGPSGEKLFF. The CDR3 DNA follows: TGTGCCACCAGCAGAGGACAGGGGCCTTCGGGTGAAAAACTGTTTTTT.

This clone was detected only a few times. The gene calls are TRBV30 and TRBJ1-5, with D possibly matching TRBD1 (6 bases). V lost 1 base and J lost 5, with 9 bases in between. The germline V gene has CDR1 GTSNPN and CDR2 SVGIG (reference sequence). The CDR3 is 13 residues long. CDR3 in DNA: TGTGCCTGGAGTGGAGGGGGGGATCAGCCCCAGCATTTT. Its translation is CAWSGGGDQPQHF.